Listed below are T cell receptor beta chains from one sample, sequenced in a study of shared clonotypes between healthy human individuals. Here immunoSEQ multiplex PCR was the method, and the copy in TCRdb shows in-frame clones only, minus some. The sample includes approximately 440,000 clones, 70% to 80% of them seen just once. Sequencing was carried out using PBMCs. Receptors were obtained from a woman in her thirties or forties in good health. Some clones in this sample may be carry-over from other donors' samples. CDR3s leave out the opening cysteine and the closing phenylalanine or tryptophan. A D gene is named only where the DNA matches it firmly.

length | V | D | CDR3
12 | TRBV6-4 | - | ASSVDRDLNEQF
13 | TRBV19 | TRBD1 | ASRDRRATNEKLF
10 | TRBV29-1 | - | SVFPGQTEAF
15 | TRBV2 | TRBD1 | ASRGTEASLRPYEQY
13 | TRBV7-8 | - | ASSLVGGLTEKLF
12 | TRBV28 | - | ASSLAGPGTEAF
13 | TRBV11-2 | - | ASSLRPADWAEAF
12 | TRBV5-4 | TRBD2 | ASSLASGTNEQF
9 | TRBV25-1 | - | ASRQGSKAF
13 | TRBV9 | - | ASSGGRWTIYEQY
13 | TRBV9 | TRBD2 | ASSVVSGSSYEQF
10 | TRBV14 | - | ASSQDTRGYT
12 | TRBV28 | - | ASSWSTSNQPQH
12 | TRBV9 | TRBD1 | ASSVGQGADTQY
10 | TRBV14 | - | ASSQQTLKQY
14 | TRBV4-2 | TRBD1 | ASSQDPPGQGYEQY
13 | TRBV7-2 | TRBD2 | ASSLPGAGVNEQF